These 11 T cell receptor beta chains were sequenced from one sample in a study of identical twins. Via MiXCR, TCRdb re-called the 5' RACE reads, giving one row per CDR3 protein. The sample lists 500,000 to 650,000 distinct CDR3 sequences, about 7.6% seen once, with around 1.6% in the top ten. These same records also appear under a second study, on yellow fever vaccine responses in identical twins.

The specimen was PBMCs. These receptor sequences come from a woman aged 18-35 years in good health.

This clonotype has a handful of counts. The CDR3 coding sequence is TGTGCCAGCAGTTTTGGGCAGAAAAACACTGAAGCTTTCTTT. Translation: CASSFGQKNTEAFF. The chain uses TRBV12-3 or TRBV12-4 and TRBJ1-1; D not resolved. Trimming removed 3 bases at V and 2 bases at J, with 10 bases between. This CDR3 is 14 amino acids long.

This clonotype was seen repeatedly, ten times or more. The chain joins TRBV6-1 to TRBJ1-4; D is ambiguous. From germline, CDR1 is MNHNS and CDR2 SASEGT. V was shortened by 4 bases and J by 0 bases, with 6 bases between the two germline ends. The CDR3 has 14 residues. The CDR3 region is CASSASATNEKLFF. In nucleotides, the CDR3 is TGTGCCAGCAGTGCTAGTGCAACTAATGAAAAACTGTTTTTT.

This CDR3 is CASSLRGYGDRQNYGYTF. CDR3 DNA: TGTGCCAGCAGCCTCCGAGGGTATGGGGACAGGCAAAACTATGGCTACACCTTC. The V and J genes are TRBV4-2 and TRBJ1-2; 8 nucleotides agree with TRBD1. J was trimmed by 2 bases and V by 4 bases; bases with no gene match: 15. Germline V gene sequence: CDR1 LGHNA, CDR2 YNFKEQ. The CDR3 loop spans 18 amino acids.

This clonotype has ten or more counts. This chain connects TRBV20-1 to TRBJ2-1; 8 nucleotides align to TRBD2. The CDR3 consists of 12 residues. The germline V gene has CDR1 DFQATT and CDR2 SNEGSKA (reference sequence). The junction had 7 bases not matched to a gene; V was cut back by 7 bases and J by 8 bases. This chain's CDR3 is CSESGLVDEQFF. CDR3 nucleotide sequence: TGCAGTGAATCGGGACTAGTTGATGAGCAGTTCTTC.

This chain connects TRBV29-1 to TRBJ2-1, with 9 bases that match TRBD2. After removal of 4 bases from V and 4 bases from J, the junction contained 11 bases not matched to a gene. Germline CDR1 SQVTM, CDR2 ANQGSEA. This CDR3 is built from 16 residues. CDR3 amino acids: CSVAFELAGWYNEQFF. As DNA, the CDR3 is TGCAGCGTTGCCTTCGAACTAGCGGGCTGGTACAATGAGCAGTTCTTC.

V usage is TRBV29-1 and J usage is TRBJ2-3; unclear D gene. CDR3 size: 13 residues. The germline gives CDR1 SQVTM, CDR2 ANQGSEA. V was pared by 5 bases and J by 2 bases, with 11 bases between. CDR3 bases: TGCAGCGTTAGGTCCCCCCCCACAGATACGCAGTATTTT. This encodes CSVRSPPTDTQYF.

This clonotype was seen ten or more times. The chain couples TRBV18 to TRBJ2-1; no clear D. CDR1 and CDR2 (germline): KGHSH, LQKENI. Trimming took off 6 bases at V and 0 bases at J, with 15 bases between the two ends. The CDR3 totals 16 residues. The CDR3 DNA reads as TGTGCCAGCTCCCCCAGAGACCATATCTCCTACAATGAGCAGTTCTTC. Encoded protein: CASSPRDHISYNEQFF. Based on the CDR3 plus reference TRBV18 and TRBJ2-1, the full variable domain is NAGVMQNPRHLVRRRGQEARLRCSPMKGHSHVYWYRQLPEEGLKFMVYLQKENIIDESGMPKERFSAEFPKEGPSILRIQQVVRGDSAAYFCASSPRDHISYNEQFFGPGTRLTVL.

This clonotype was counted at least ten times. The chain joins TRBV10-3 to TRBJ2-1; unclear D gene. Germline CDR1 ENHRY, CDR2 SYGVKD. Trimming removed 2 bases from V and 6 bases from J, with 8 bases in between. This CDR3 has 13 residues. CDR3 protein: CAISETAPNEQFF. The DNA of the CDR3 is TGTGCCATCAGTGAGACGGCTCCCAATGAGCAGTTCTTC.

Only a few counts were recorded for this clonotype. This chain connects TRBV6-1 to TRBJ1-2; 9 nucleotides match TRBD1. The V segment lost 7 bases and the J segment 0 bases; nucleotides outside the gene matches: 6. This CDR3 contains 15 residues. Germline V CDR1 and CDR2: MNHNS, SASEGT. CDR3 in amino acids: CASIPGQGSNYGYTF. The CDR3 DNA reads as TGTGCCAGCATCCCGGGACAGGGCTCTAACTATGGCTACACCTTC.

CDR3 nucleotides: TGTGCCACCAGGGCGACTAGCGCAAAAAAAGAGACCCAGTACTTC. Its protein is CATRATSAKKETQYF. V and J are TRBV15 and TRBJ2-5; 8 bases align to TRBD2. The CDR3 is 15 residues long. J gave up 3 bases and V 6 bases, and 9 bases lay outside the gene matches. The germline gives CDR1 LNHNV, CDR2 YYDKDF (reference sequence).

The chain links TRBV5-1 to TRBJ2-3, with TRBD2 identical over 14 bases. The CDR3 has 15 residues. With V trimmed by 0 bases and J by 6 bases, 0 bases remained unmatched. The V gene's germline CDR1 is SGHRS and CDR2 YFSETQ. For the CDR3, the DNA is TGCGCCAGCAGCTTGGGGACTAGCGGGGGGGATACGCAGTATTTT. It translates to CASSLGTSGGDTQYF. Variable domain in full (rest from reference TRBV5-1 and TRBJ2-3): KAGVTQTPRYLIKTRGQQVTLSCSPISGHRSVSWYQQTPGQGLQFLFEYFSETQRNKGNFPGRFSGRQFSNSRSEMNVSTLELGDSALYLCASSLGTSGGDTQYFGPGTRLTVL.